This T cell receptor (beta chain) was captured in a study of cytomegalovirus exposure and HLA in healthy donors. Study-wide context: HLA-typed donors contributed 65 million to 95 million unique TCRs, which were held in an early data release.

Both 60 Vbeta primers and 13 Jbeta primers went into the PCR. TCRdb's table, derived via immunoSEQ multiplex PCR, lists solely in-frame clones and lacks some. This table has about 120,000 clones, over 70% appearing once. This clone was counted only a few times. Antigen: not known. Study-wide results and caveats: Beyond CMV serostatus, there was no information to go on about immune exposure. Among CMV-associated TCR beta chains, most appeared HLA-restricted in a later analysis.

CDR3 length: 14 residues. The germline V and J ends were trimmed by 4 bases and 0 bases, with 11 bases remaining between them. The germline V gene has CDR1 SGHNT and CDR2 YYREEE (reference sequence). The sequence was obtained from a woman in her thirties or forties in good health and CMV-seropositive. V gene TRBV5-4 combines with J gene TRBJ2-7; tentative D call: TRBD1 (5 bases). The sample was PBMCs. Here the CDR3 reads CASSGHQSSYEQYF. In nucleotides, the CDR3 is TGTGCCAGCAGCGGACACCAGAGCTCCTACGAGCAGTACTTC.